The sample holds one count of the clone carrying this T cell receptor (beta chain). This specimen belongs to a study of shared clonotypes between healthy human individuals. Clones were read by immunoSEQ multiplex PCR, and TCRdb kept only the in-frame ones, dropping some. The table lists approximately 2.5 million clones, more than 85% of them singletons. The TCR originated in a man aged 18 to 30 in good health. Some clones in this sample may be carry-over from other donors' samples. The sequencing sample was made of naive CD4+ T cells from PBMCs. Documented subset: CD45RA+ positively selected.

DNA of the CDR3: TGTGCCAGCAGCTCTCCGTGGGGAGACTATGGCTACACCTTC. Translating it yields CASSSPWGDYGYTF. The V gene is TRBV7-9, the J gene TRBJ1-2, with D unresolved. The CDR3 is 14 residues long. Trimming removed 4 bases at V and 3 bases at J, with 12 bases between. The germline V gene has CDR1 SEHNR and CDR2 FQNEAQ (reference sequence).